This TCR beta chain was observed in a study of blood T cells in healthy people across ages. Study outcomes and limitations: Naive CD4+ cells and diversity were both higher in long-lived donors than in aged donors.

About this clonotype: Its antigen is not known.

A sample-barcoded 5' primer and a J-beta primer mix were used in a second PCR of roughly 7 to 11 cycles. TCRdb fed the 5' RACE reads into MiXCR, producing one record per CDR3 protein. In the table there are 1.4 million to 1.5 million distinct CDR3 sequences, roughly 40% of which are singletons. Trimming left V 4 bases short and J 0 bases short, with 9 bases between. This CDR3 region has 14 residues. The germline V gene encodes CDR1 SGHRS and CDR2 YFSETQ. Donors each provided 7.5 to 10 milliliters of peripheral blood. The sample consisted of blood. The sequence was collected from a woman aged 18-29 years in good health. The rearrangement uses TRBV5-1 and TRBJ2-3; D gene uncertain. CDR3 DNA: TGCGCCAGCAGCGAGGACGGTAGCACAGATACGCAGTATTTT. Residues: CASSEDGSTDTQYF. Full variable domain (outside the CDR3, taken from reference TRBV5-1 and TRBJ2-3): KAGVTQTPRYLIKTRGQQVTLSCSPISGHRSVSWYQQTPGQGLQFLFEYFSETQRNKGNFPGRFSGRQFSNSRSEMNVSTLELGDSALYLCASSEDGSTDTQYFGPGTRLTVL.